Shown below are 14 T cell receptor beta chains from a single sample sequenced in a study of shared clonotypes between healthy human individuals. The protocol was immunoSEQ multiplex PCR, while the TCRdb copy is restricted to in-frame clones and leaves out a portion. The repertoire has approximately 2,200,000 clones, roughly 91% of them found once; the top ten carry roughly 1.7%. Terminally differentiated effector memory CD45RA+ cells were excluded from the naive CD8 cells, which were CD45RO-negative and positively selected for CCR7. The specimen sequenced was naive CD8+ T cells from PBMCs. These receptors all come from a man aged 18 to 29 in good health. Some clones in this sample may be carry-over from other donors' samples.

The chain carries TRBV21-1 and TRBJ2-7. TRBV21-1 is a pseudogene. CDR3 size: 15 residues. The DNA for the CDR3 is TGTGCCAGCAGCCCAAAGGGGGGACCAGACTACGAGCAGTACTTC. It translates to CASSPKGGPDYEQYF.

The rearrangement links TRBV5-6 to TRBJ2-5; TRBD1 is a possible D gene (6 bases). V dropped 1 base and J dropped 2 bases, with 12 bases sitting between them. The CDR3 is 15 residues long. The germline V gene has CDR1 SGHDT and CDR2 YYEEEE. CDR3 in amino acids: CASSLMGQGQETQYF. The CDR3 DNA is TGTGCCAGCAGCTTGATGGGCCAGGGGCAAGAGACCCAGTACTTC.

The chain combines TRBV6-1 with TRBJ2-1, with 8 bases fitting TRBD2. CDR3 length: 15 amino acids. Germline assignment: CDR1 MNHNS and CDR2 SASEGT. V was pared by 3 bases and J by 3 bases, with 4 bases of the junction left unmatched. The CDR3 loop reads CASSDYRGGYNEQFF. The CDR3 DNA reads TGTGCCAGCAGTGACTATCGGGGGGGCTACAATGAGCAGTTCTTC.

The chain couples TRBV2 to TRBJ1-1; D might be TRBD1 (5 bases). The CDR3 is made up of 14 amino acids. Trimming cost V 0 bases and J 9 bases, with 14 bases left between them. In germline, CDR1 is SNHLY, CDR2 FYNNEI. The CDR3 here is CASSEALGAMKAFF. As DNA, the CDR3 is TGTGCCAGCAGTGAAGCGCTTGGGGCGATGAAAGCTTTCTTT.

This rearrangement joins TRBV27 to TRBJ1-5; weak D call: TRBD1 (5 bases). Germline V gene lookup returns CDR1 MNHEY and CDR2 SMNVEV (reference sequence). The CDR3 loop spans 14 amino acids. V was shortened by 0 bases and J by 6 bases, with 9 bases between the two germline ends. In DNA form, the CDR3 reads TGTGCCAGCAGTTTATCGGGGCTAGGTCAGCCCCAGCATTTT. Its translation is CASSLSGLGQPQHF.

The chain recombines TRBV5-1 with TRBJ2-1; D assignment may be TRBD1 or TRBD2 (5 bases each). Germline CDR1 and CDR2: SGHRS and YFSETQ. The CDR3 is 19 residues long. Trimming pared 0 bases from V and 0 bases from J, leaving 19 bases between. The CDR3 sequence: CASSLGPLFGASSYNEQFF. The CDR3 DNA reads TGCGCCAGCAGCTTGGGGCCATTATTCGGGGCCAGCTCCTACAATGAGCAGTTCTTC.

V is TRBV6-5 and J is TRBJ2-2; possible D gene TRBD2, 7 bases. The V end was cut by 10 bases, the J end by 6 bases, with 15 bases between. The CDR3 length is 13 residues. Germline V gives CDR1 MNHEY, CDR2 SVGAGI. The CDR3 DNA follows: TGTGCCACCGGGGGGCGCAAGGCCGGGGAGCTGTTTTTT. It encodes CATGGRKAGELFF.

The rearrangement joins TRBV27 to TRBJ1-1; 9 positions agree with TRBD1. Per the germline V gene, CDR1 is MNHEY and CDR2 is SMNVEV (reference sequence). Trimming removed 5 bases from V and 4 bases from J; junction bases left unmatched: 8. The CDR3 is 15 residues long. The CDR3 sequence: CASSPAGTGFTEAFF. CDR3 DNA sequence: TGTGCCAGCAGTCCCGCCGGGACAGGGTTCACTGAAGCTTTCTTT.

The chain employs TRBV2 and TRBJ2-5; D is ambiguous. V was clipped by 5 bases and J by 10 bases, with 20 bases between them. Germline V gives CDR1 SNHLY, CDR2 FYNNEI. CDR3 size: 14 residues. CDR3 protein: CASSLWFGSQFQYF. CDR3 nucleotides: TGTGCCAGCAGTCTCTGGTTTGGGTCACAGTTCCAGTACTTC.

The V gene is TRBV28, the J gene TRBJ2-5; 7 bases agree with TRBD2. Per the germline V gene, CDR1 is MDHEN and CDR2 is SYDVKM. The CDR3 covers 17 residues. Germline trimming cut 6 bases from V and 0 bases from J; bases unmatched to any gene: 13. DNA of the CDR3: TGTGCCAGCAGCGCCCCCCCCAGCGGGGCTAACCAAGAGACCCAGTACTTC. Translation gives CASSAPPSGANQETQYF.

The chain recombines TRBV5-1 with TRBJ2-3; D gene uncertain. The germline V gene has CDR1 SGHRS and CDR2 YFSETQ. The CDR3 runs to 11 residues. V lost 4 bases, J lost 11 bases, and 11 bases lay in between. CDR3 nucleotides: TGCGCCAGCAGCCCTCCCCCCGGGCAGTATTTT. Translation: CASSPPPGQYF.

Here the CDR3 DNA reads TGTGCCAGCACCCCCCGGCAGTTCGGAGGAGAGACCCAGTACTTC. Translation gives CASTPRQFGGETQYF. The rearrangement joins TRBV7-6 to TRBJ2-5; D is possibly TRBD2 (5 bases). V was cut by 7 bases and J by 4 bases, with 19 bases left in between. CDR3 length: 15 residues. The germline CDR1 and CDR2 sequences are SGHVS and FNYEAQ.

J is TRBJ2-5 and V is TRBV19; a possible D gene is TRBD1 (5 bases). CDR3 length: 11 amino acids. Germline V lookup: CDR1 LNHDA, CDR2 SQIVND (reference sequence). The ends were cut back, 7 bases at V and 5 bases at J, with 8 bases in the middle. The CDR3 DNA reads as TGTGCCAGTAAGGGGTGGGAGACCCAGTACTTC. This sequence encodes CASKGWETQYF.

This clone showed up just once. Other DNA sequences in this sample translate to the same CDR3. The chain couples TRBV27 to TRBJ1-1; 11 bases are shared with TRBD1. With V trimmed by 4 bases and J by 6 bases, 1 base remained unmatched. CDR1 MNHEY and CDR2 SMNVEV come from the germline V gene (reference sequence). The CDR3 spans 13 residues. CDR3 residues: CASSWDRGAEAFF. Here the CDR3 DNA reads TGTGCCAGCAGTTGGGACAGGGGGGCTGAAGCTTTCTTT.